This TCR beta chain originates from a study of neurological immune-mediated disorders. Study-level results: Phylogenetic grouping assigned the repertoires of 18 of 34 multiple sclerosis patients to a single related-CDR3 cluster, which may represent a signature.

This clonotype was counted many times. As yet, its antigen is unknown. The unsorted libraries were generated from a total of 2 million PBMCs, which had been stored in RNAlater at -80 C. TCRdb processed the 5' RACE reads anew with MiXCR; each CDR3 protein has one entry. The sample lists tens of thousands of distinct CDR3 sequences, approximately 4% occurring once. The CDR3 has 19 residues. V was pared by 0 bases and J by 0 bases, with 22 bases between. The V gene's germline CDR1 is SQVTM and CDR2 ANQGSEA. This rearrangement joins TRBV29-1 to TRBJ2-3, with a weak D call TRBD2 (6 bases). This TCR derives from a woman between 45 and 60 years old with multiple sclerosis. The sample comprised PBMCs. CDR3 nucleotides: TGCAGCGTTGAAGACTTACACCTTGGGCGGGATCCTAGCACAGATACGCAGTATTTT. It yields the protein CSVEDLHLGRDPSTDTQYF.